The T cell receptor beta chain under discussion was sequenced for a study of blood T cells in healthy people across ages. Peripheral blood from each donor was collected in a volume of 9.5 to 10 milliliters. V shed 2 bases and J 11 bases; nucleotides not matched to a gene: 3. The CDR3 runs 13 residues. Primed by a sample-barcoded 5' primer and a J-beta primer mix, a second PCR proceeded for roughly 6 to 12 cycles. TCRdb itself ran the 5' RACE reads through MiXCR, one entry per CDR3 protein. The sample carries 1 million to 1.2 million distinct CDR3 sequences, more than 30% recorded once. The V call is TRBV12-3 or TRBV12-4, the J call TRBJ2-1; 10 nucleotides align to TRBD2. This sequence originates from a man aged 18 to 30 in good health. The specimen sequenced was blood. For the CDR3, the DNA is TGTGCCAGCAGTTTATCTAGCGGGGGTAAGCAGTTCTTC. Translated, it gives CASSLSSGGKQFF.